This section outlines one T cell receptor beta chain sequence together with its context. The protocol was immunoSEQ multiplex PCR, while the TCRdb copy is restricted to in-frame clones and leaves out a portion. The data hold a few hundred thousand clones, with 70% to 90% observed a single time. The data are from a study of blood T cell repertoires in COVID-19. The wider study: T cells, B-cell-depleted T cells, or PBMCs provided the cDNA or gDNA that served as material.

Those enrolled in Seattle joined during active infection and were followed longitudinally afterward. CDR3 length equals 14 residues. Germline assignment: CDR1 ENHRY and CDR2 SYGVKD. The trim removed 11 bases at V and 1 base at J, leaving 4 bases unmatched. Sequencing input: peripheral blood. The V call is TRBV10-3, the J call TRBJ2-6, with 8 bases that match TRBD2. The sequence derives from a woman in her forties or fifties with COVID-19, enrolled during active disease. The CDR3 DNA reads TGTGCCTCCTTAGCGGGGTCTGGGGCCAACGTCCTGACTTTC. As protein: CASLAGSGANVLTF.